This T cell receptor (beta chain) originates from a study of CDR3 diversity in severe acne. TCRdb re-analysed the PCR reads in MiXCR, keeping a single row per CDR3 protein. The data contain tens of thousands of distinct CDR3 sequences, about 54% of them singletons. The CDR3 spans 15 residues. The germline V gene encodes CDR1 MGHDK and CDR2 SYGVNS. V lost 6 bases to trimming and J lost 0 bases, with 15 bases between them. This chain uses TRBV25-1 with TRBJ2-7, with D possibly TRBD2 on 6 matching bases. The sample was blood. This sequence originates from a male donor in good health, without acne. This CDR3 reads CASSPIAVSSYEQYF. CDR3 DNA: TGTGCCAGCAGCCCCATAGCGGTAAGCTCCTACGAGCAGTACTTC.